The rows below give T cell receptor beta chains drawn from one sample of a study of blood T cell repertoires in COVID-19. The method was immunoSEQ multiplex PCR; TCRdb's version includes in-frame clones alone and lacks a portion of them. The table has 150,000 to 200,000 clones, more than 80% seen once. The specimen sequenced was PBMCs or T cells enriched from blood (not recorded which). These TCRs come from a middle-aged man who had recovered from COVID-19. Both conserved end residues are part of each CDR3. A D gene is named only where the DNA matches it firmly. Clone size, where shown, is once, few, many, or a class for clones that have expanded.

j_call | v_call | d_call | clone_size | cdr3_aa | cdr3_nt
TRBJ1-3 | TRBV5-1 | TRBD1 | - | CASSNRTGTGNTIYF | TGCGCCAGCAGCAACAGGACAGGAACTGGAAACACCATATATTTT
TRBJ1-2 | TRBV21-1 | - | - | CASSLGFPRGLDYGYTF | TGTGCCAGCAGCTTAGGTTTTCCGAGGGGGCTGGACTATGGCTACACCTTC
TRBJ2-3 | TRBV9 | TRBD1 | - | CASSPRQGSTDTQYF | TGTGCCAGCAGCCCCCGACAGGGAAGCACAGATACGCAGTATTTT
TRBJ2-1 | TRBV5-4 | TRBD1 | - | CASSAWDRGAVEQFF | TGTGCCAGCAGCGCCTGGGACAGGGGCGCGGTTGAGCAGTTCTTC
TRBJ1-3 | TRBV7-3 | - | - | CASSFGRGDGTIYF | TGTGCCAGCAGCTTCGGCAGGGGAGACGGCACCATATATTTT
TRBJ2-5 | TRBV12-3/TRBV12-4 | - | - | CASSLVRGETQYF | TGTGCCAGCAGTTTAGTACGGGGAGAGACCCAGTACTTC
TRBJ2-1 | TRBV18 | - | - | CASSLWGDWDNEQFF | TGTGCCAGCTCACTTTGGGGAGATTGGGACAATGAGCAGTTCTTC
TRBJ1-1 | TRBV4-1 | TRBD1 | - | CASRDRGFSKGAEAFF | TGCGCCAGCAGGGACAGGGGTTTTAGTAAGGGCGCTGAAGCTTTCTTT
TRBJ1-6 | TRBV7-2 | - | - | CASSSYRETPLHF | TGTGCCAGCAGCTCTTACAGGGAGACACCCCTCCACTTT
TRBJ2-5 | TRBV5-6 | - | once | CASSRDLQETQYF | TGTGCCAGCAGCAGGGACTTACAAGAGACCCAGTACTTC
TRBJ1-2 | TRBV7-3 | TRBD1 | many | CASSQTGGYGYTF | TGTGCCAGCAGCCAAACAGGGGGCTATGGCTACACCTTC
TRBJ1-4 | TRBV2 | - | few | CAEKGSGANEKLFF | TGTGCCGAGAAGGGATCGGGGGCTAATGAAAAACTGTTTTTT
TRBJ1-5 | TRBV27 | TRBD1 | - | CASSQDRDNQPQHF | TGTGCCAGCAGTCAGGACAGGGACAATCAGCCCCAGCATTTT
TRBJ2-1 | TRBV4-2 | - | few | CASSQVLLYEQFF | TGTGCCAGCAGCCAAGTACTTCTGTATGAGCAGTTCTTC
TRBJ1-4 | TRBV28 | TRBD1 | once | CAILGTANEKLFF | TGTGCCATTCTCGGGACAGCTAATGAAAAACTGTTTTTT
TRBJ2-1 | TRBV25-1 | - | - | CASSEDTLRDEQFF | TGTGCCAGCAGTGAGGACACTCTTCGGGATGAGCAGTTCTTC
TRBJ1-6 | TRBV5-1 | - | - | CASRDSLDSPLHF | TGCGCCAGCCGCGACAGCCTGGATTCACCCCTCCACTTT
TRBJ2-7 | TRBV3-1/TRBV3-2 | TRBD1 | - | CASSQRRQGNYEQYF | TGTGCCAGCAGCCAGAGGAGACAGGGTAACTACGAGCAGTACTTC
TRBJ1-6 | TRBV7-2 | TRBD1 | - | CASSSAGDRLYNSPLHF | TGTGCCAGCAGCTCTGCAGGGGACAGACTCTATAATTCACCCCTCCACTTT
TRBJ2-3 | TRBV6-5 | - | - | CASSYFTTSTDTQYF | TGTGCCAGCAGTTACTTCACTACTAGCACAGATACGCAGTATTTT
TRBJ1-3 | TRBV28 | - | - | CASSTPGLISGNTIYF | TGTGCCAGCAGCACCCCTGGACTCATCTCTGGAAACACCATATATTTT
TRBJ1-1 | TRBV29-1 | - | few | CSGARRVNTEAFF | TGCAGCGGTGCCAGACGGGTGAACACTGAAGCTTTCTTT
TRBJ1-1 | TRBV5-1 | TRBD1 | - | CASSRQGDDSEAFF | TGCGCCAGCAGCCGACAGGGTGACGACAGTGAAGCTTTCTTT
TRBJ1-4 | TRBV4-1 | - | - | CASSPFVGGNEKLFF | TGCGCCAGCAGCCCTTTTGTAGGGGGTAATGAAAAACTGTTTTTT
TRBJ2-7 | TRBV10-3 | TRBD1 | - | CAISARGQDEQYF | TGTGCCATCAGTGCGAGGGGGCAGGACGAGCAGTACTTC
TRBJ1-6 | TRBV19 | TRBD1 | - | CASSTGQGTNSPLHF | TGTGCCAGTAGTACCGGACAGGGGACTAATTCACCCCTCCACTTT
TRBJ1-2 | TRBV28 | - | - | CASSLRGQGNSGYTF | TGTGCCAGCAGCCTCCGCGGGCAGGGGAATAGCGGCTACACCTTC
TRBJ1-2 | TRBV6-1 | - | - | CASSERNTGRAHYGYTF | TGTGCCAGCAGTGAAAGGAATACTGGCAGGGCTCACTATGGCTACACCTTC
TRBJ2-1 | TRBV6-2/TRBV6-3 | - | - | CASSAGTTNEQFF | TGTGCCAGCAGCGCCGGGACAACAAATGAGCAGTTCTTC
TRBJ2-2 | TRBV11-2 | TRBD1 | many | CASGTGQGTGELFF | TGTGCCAGCGGTACGGGACAGGGCACCGGGGAGCTGTTTTTT
TRBJ1-2 | TRBV30 | - | - | CAWAGGLGRNGYTF | TGTGCCTGGGCCGGCGGGTTAGGGAGAAATGGCTACACCTTC
TRBJ1-2 | TRBV2 | TRBD1 | - | CASSKLQGQDGYTF | TGTGCCAGCAGTAAATTACAGGGGCAGGATGGCTACACCTTC
TRBJ2-5 | TRBV4-1 | - | once | CASSTKQGFETQYF | TGCGCCAGCAGCACCAAACAGGGATTCGAGACCCAGTACTTC
TRBJ2-5 | TRBV28 | - | once | CASSFPTGIGETQYF | TGTGCCAGCAGTTTCCCGACAGGCATCGGGGAGACCCAGTACTTC
TRBJ2-3 | TRBV7-6 | - | - | CASSLALRGTDTQYF | TGTGCCAGCAGCTTAGCCCTACGCGGCACAGATACGCAGTATTTT
TRBJ2-7 | TRBV7-3 | - | - | CASSPTGRSTYEQYF | TGTGCCAGCAGCCCCACAGGCCGTTCGACCTACGAGCAGTACTTC
TRBJ1-1 | TRBV9 | - | - | CASSVIFGTKAFF | TGTGCCAGCAGCGTAATTTTTGGCACAAAAGCTTTCTTT
TRBJ2-3 | TRBV10-3 | - | - | CAISESPRGTTDTQYF | TGTGCCATCAGTGAGTCGCCGCGGGGTACCACAGATACGCAGTATTTT
TRBJ1-1 | TRBV5-1 | - | - | CASSVTGAPEAFF | TGCGCCAGCAGCGTAACAGGTGCCCCTGAAGCTTTCTTT
TRBJ2-2 | TRBV2 | - | - | CASSGGGGSDTGELFF | TGTGCCAGCAGTGGGGGCGGAGGGTCAGACACCGGGGAGCTGTTTTTT
TRBJ2-7 | TRBV2 | TRBD1 | - | CASREMGQGHYEQYF | TGTGCCAGCAGAGAGATGGGACAGGGACACTACGAGCAGTACTTC
TRBJ1-1 | TRBV6-5 | - | once | CASRPRQNTEAFF | TGTGCCAGCAGACCCAGGCAGAACACTGAAGCTTTCTTT
TRBJ2-3 | TRBV3-1/TRBV3-2 | TRBD2 | - | CASSQWVSGGFSRTDTQYF | TGTGCCAGCAGCCAATGGGTCAGCGGGGGATTTTCTCGCACAGATACGCAGTATTTT
TRBJ2-1 | TRBV5-1 | - | - | CASTLQGGNEQFF | TGCGCCAGCACCCTTCAGGGGGGCAATGAGCAGTTCTTC
TRBJ2-2 | TRBV5-8 | - | - | CASSQILGGTGELFF | TGTGCCAGCAGCCAAATCCTAGGCGGCACCGGGGAGCTGTTTTTT
TRBJ1-4 | TRBV6-5 | - | - | CASRRSFNEKLFF | TGTGCCAGCAGGCGGAGTTTTAATGAAAAACTGTTTTTT
TRBJ2-1 | TRBV6-4 | TRBD2 | - | CASSEGTSPNNEQFF | TGTGCCAGCAGTGAGGGGACTAGCCCTAACAATGAGCAGTTCTTC
TRBJ1-4 | TRBV27 | TRBD1 | - | CASRRKQGANNEKLFF | TGTGCCAGCAGACGGAAACAGGGGGCCAATAATGAAAAACTGTTTTTT
TRBJ2-3 | TRBV7-8 | - | - | CASSLRGGRADTQYF | TGTGCCAGCAGCTTGAGGGGGGGCCGGGCAGATACGCAGTATTTT
TRBJ2-5 | TRBV2 | TRBD1 | - | CASSGGQTGLRQETQYF | TGTGCCAGCAGTGGGGGTCAGACAGGGCTGCGTCAAGAGACCCAGTACTTC
TRBJ2-3 | TRBV2 | TRBD2 | few | CASSELAGGGETQYF | TGTGCCAGCAGTGAACTAGCGGGGGGAGGAGAGACGCAGTATTTT
TRBJ1-5 | TRBV10-2 | - | - | CASSLGGVRSNQPQHF | TGCGCCAGCAGCTTAGGGGGGGTCCGTAGCAATCAGCCCCAGCATTTT
TRBJ1-3 | TRBV4-1 | TRBD1 | - | CASSQEGQGARGTGNTIYF | TGCGCCAGCAGCCAAGAGGGACAGGGGGCTAGGGGGACTGGAAACACCATATATTTT